Reported below is one T cell receptor beta chain. Original processing notes: Per-sample TCR counts ranged from roughly 23,224 to 750,000, median 95,638. TCRdb analysed the RACE reads with MiXCR anew, one entry per CDR3 protein. The V and J calls, along with clone size, are taken from TCRdb and not from the paper's own processing. Of about 300,000 distinct CDR3 sequences in the sample, around 5.5% were seen once. The data were obtained in a study of human T cells and chemical hapten exposure. At the level of the study: The study enrolled mostly female patients with alopecia areata, totalis or universalis.

Noted time point: pre-sensitization, week 0. Treatment specified: therapeutic diphenylcyclopropenone sensitization with weekly scalp DPC. V lost 0 bases and J lost 7, with 10 bases in between. The CDR3 is made up of 14 amino acids. The germline V gene has CDR1 LGHDT and CDR2 YNNKEL (reference sequence). The chain recombines TRBV3-1 with TRBJ1-5, with a tentative D call TRBD1 (6 bases). The input for sequencing was whole blood, taken in connection with sensitization to the hapten diphenylcyclopropenone (DPC). The receptor was isolated from a woman under 30 with alopecia areata. Some clones in this sample may be carry-over from other donors' samples. CDR3 in DNA: TGTGCCAGCAGCCAAGATCGGGGACACCAGCCCCAGCATTTT. Translation: CASSQDRGHQPQHF.